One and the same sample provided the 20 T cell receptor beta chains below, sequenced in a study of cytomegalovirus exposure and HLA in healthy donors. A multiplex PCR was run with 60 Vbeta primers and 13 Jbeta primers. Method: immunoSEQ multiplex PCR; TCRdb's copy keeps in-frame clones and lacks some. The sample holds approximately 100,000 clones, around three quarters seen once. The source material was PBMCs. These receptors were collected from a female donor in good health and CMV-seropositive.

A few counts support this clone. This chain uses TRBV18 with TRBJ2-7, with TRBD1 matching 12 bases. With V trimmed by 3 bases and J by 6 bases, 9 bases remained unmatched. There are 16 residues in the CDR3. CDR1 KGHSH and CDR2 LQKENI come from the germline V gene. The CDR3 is CASSPKPGQGAGEQYF. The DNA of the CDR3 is TGTGCCAGCTCACCCAAACCGGGACAGGGGGCAGGCGAGCAGTACTTC.

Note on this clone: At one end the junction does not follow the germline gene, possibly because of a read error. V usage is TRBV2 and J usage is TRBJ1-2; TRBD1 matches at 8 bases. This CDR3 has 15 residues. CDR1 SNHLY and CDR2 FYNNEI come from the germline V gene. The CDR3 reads CASSERDRSFYGYAF. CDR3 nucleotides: TGTGCCAGCAGTGAAAGGGACAGGTCCTTCTATGGCTACGCCTTC. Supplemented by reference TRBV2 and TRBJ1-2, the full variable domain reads EPEVTQTPSHQVTQMGQEVILRCVPISNHLYFYWYRQILGQKVEFLVSFYNNEISEKSEIFDDQFSVERPDGSNFTLKIRSTKLEDSAMYFCASSERDRSFYGYAFGSGTRLTVV.

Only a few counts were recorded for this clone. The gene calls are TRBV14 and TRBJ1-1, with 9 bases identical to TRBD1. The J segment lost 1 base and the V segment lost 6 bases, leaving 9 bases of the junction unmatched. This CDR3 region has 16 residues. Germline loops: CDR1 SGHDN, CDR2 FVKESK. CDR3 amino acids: CASSLVPGQGNTEAFF. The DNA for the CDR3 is TGTGCCAGCAGTCTCGTTCCGGGACAGGGGAACACTGAAGCTTTCTTT.

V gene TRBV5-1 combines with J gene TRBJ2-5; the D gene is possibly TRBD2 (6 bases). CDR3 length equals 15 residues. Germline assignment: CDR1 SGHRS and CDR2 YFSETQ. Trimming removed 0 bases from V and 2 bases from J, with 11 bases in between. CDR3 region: CASSLAVGGQETQYF. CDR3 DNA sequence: TGCGCCAGCAGCTTGGCGGTAGGAGGGCAAGAGACCCAGTACTTC.

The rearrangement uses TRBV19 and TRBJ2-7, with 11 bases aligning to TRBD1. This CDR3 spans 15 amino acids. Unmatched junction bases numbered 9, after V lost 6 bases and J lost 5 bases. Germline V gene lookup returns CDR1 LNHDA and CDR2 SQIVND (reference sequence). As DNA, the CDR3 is TGTGCCAGTAGGGGGGGGACAGGGGGTATCAACGAGCAGTACTTC. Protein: CASRGGTGGINEQYF.

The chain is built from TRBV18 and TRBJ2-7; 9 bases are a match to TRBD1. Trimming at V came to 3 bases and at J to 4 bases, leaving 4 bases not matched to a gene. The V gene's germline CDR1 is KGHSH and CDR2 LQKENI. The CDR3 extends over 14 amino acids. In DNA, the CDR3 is TGTGCCAGCTCACCCACGACAGGGGGGTACGAGCAGTACTTC. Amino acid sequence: CASSPTTGGYEQYF.

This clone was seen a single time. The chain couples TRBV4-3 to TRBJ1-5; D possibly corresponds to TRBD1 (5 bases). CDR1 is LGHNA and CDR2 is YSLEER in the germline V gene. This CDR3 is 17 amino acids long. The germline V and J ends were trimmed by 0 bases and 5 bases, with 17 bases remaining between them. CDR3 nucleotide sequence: TGCGCCAGCAGCCAAGAATTAGGGCAGGGTATTTATCAGCCCCAGCATTTT. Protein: CASSQELGQGIYQPQHF.

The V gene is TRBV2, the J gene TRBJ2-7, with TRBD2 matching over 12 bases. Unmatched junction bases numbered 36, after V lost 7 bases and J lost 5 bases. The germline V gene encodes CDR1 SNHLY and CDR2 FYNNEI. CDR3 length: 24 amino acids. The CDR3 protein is CASTERHLPNLTQTSGGRFNEQYF. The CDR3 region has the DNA TGTGCCAGCACCGAAAGGCACCTACCCAACCTGACTCAAACTAGCGGGGGGCGGTTTAACGAGCAGTACTTC.

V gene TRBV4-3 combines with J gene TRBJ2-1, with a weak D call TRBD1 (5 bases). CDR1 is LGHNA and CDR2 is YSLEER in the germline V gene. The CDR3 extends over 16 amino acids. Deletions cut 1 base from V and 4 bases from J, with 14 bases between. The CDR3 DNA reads TGCGCCAGCAGCCAAGGAGTAGGGGCACCTTACAATGAGCAGTTCTTC. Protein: CASSQGVGAPYNEQFF.

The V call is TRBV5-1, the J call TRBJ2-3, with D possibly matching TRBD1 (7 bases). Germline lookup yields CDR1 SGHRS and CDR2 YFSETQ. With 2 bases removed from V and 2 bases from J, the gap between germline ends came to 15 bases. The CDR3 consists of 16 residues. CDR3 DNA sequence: TGCGCCAGCAGCTTCCGGCGGGGACAGTCCACAGATACGCAGTATTTT. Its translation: CASSFRRGQSTDTQYF.

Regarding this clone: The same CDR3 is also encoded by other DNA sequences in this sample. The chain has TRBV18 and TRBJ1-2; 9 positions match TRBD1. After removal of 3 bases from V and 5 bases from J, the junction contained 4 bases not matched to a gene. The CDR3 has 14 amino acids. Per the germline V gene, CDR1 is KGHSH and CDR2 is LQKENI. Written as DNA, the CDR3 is TGTGCCAGCTCACCCCCGGGACAGGGATATGGCTACACCTTC. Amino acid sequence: CASSPPGQGYGYTF.

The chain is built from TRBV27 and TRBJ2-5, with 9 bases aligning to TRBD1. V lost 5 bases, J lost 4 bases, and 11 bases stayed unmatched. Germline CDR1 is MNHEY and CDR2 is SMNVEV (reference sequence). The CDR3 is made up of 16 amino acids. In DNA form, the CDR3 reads TGTGCCAGCAGTACCATAGGGACAGGGCTGGGAGAGACCCAGTACTTC. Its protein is CASSTIGTGLGETQYF.

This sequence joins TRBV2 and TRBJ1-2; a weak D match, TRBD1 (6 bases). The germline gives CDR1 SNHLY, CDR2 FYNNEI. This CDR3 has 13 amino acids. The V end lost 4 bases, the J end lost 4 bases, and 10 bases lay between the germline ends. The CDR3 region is CASSGTASYGYTF. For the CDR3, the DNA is TGTGCCAGCAGTGGGACAGCGAGCTATGGCTACACCTTC. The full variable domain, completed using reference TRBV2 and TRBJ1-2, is EPEVTQTPSHQVTQMGQEVILRCVPISNHLYFYWYRQILGQKVEFLVSFYNNEISEKSEIFDDQFSVERPDGSNFTLKIRSTKLEDSAMYFCASSGTASYGYTFGSGTRLTVV.

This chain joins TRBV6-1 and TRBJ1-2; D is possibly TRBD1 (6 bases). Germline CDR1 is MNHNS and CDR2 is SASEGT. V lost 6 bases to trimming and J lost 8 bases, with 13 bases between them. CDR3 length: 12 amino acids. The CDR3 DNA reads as TGTGCCAGCAGCCGACAGGTTGGCGGCTACACCTTC. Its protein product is CASSRQVGGYTF.

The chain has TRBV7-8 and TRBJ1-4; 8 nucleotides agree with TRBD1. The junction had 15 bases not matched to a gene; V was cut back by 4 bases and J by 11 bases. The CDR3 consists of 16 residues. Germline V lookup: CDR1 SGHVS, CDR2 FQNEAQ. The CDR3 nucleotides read TGTGCCAGCAGCTCCCGGACAGGGAGGTACGGGGAGAAACTGTTTTTT. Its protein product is CASSSRTGRYGEKLFF.

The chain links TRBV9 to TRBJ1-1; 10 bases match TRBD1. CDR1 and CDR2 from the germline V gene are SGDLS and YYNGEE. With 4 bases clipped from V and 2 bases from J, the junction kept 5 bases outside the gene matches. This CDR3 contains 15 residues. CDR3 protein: CASSQTGGQNTEAFF. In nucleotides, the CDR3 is TGTGCCAGCAGCCAGACAGGGGGCCAAAACACTGAAGCTTTCTTT.

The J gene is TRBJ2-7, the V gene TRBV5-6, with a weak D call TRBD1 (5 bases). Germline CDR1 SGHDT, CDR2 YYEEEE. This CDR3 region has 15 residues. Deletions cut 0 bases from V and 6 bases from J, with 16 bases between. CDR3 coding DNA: TGTGCCAGCAGCTTGGCCAGCCAGGGTGATTGCGAGCAGTACTTC. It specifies CASSLASQGDCEQYF.

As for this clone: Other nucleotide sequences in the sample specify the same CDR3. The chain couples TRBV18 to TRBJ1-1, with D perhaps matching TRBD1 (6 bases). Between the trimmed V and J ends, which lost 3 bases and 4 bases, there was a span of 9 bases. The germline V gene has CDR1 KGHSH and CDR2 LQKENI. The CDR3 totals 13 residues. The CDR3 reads CASSPTGLTEAFF. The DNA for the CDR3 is TGTGCCAGCTCACCGACAGGTCTCACTGAAGCTTTCTTT.

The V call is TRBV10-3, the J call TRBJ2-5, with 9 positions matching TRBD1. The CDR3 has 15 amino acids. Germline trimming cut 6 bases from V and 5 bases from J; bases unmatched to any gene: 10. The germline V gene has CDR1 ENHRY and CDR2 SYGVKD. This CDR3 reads CAISRTGAAQETQYF. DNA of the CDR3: TGTGCCATCAGCAGGACAGGGGCAGCCCAGGAGACCCAGTACTTC.

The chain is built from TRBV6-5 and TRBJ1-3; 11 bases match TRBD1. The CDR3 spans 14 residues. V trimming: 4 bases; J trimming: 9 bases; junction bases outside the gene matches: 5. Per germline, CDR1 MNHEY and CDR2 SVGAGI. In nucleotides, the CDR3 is TGTGCCAGCAGTTTGGGACAGGGGGTCGGCACCATATATTTT. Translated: CASSLGQGVGTIYF.